This TCR beta chain was recorded in a study of blood T cell repertoires in COVID-19. Study-wide background: Samples of COVID-19 (acute and convalescent) were obtained from the United States, Italy and Spain. In each case, the material was cDNA or gDNA derived from T cells, B-cell-depleted T cells, or PBMCs.

Original processing methods: By means of reference gene primer amplification, nucleated cell counts were estimated. Sequencing was performed with immunoSEQ multiplex PCR; in TCRdb, only in-frame clones are kept and a portion is missing. V and J calls and clone size are those listed in that table; D and trimming were worked out from the DNA. This sample carries 300,000 to 450,000 clones, around 87% of them seen once, and the ten largest clones take around 2.9%. The ends were cut back, 3 bases at V and 3 bases at J, with 14 bases in the middle. The CDR3 loop spans 15 amino acids. CDR1 is MDHEN, CDR2 SYDVKM, per germline.

Sequenced sample: peripheral blood. This sequence originates from a human donor in a cohort sampled during active COVID-19. This chain connects TRBV28 to TRBJ1-1, with D unclear. In DNA, the CDR3 is TGTGCCAGCAGTTTGGTTCTGGAGACCGACACTGAAGCTTTCTTT. This gives the protein CASSLVLETDTEAFF.